This T cell receptor (beta chain) originates from a study of human T cells and chemical hapten exposure (dated by TCRdb to 2020 to 2022). For context, the study as a whole: For sensitization, 2% DPC in acetone was applied to a 2 cm by 2 cm area of upper inner arm skin. About 27 alopecia patients gave blood for TCR sequencing at one to four time points (pre-sensitization, 2, 6 and 24 weeks). Patch testing on the upper back used Finn chambers containing 0.01% DPC, with scoring done after 6 days according to International Contact Dermatitis Research Group standards. The mostly female patient cohort included alopecia areata with under or over 50% scalp involvement, alopecia totalis and alopecia universalis. The libraries were sequenced as a pool, and the TCR yield per sample differed mostly because of small variations in library volumes within the pool. Blood was sampled from patients pre-sensitization (week 0) and at 2, 6 and about 24 weeks after DPC sensitization. In alopecia patients, the study followed how the peripheral blood TCR repertoire changed in vivo over primary and secondary sensitization to diphenylcyclopropenone (DPC), a hapten. Patients additionally received weekly therapeutic DPC doses to the scalp throughout the approximately 22-week study period.

This specimen's time point label, interpreted: patch test 1, 2 weeks after DPC sensitization. The sample's treatment or condition, from its label and the paper: therapeutic diphenylcyclopropenone sensitization with weekly scalp DPC. Blood at each patch-test visit was drawn before the patch test was applied. Eligible patients were aged 18 to 70, diagnosed with alopecia, deemed suitable for DPC therapy, and excluded if pregnant. Total RNA was extracted from unfractionated whole blood that had been collected in Tempus Blood RNA tubes. Here is what the overall study found, with its caveats: Repeated subsampling changed both the strength of the expansion versus patch-test correlation and the threshold at which the correlation became significant. No change with DPC sensitization was found in the number of TCRs above 1 in 1000 frequency, and no evidence of global repertoire structure alterations was found. Because every patient had alopecia, a presumed autoimmune disease, the patients' immune response might differ from that of healthy individuals. Patch test score was positively correlated with the number of PT1 expanded TCRs, with significance at thresholds 8, 16 and 32 but not at 4. Compared with pre-sensitization or healthy control sets, expanded TCRs formed significantly more large CDR3 similarity clusters, which is consistent with antigen-driven responses.

The library was built by means of RACE. TCRdb lists the instrument as NextSeq 500. During library preparation, unique molecular identifiers were attached to individual cDNA molecules so that TCRs could be counted in a quantitative, reproducible way. From each blood RNA sample, both TCR alpha and TCR beta chains were sequenced. Under the source paper's analysis protocol: A median of around 100,000 TCRs per sample was observed, with a range of about 23,224 to 690,600. The Decombinator software suite was used to annotate the V, J and CDR3 of the TCR reads. For PS versus PT1 abundance plots, all samples were subsampled to the same number of TCRs (28,000). TCRs were defined as expanded if absent before sensitization and observed at least eight times at the 2-week time point. The raw public data were reprocessed by TCRdb itself: fastp quality trimming at Q25, MiXCR clonotype calling, in-frame beta chains only. Rows are combined by CDR3 protein, so each entry shows the most common genes and DNA. Here the V and J calls rest on TCRdb's processing, not on the authors' analysis. The sample table shows under 200,000 distinct CDR3 sequences, and 14% are seen once. The ten top clones hold 1.5% to 2% of the sample.

The cysteine opens and the phenylalanine closes a CDR3 of 16 amino acids. Just the 48-base CDR3 DNA is kept, in frame starting at base 1. V has 6 bases trimmed and J has 3 bases trimmed; junction bases matching no gene number 13. As encoded in the germline V gene, CDR1 is MNHEY while CDR2 is SVGEGT. This clonotype showed up just a few times. There is no known antigen for this receptor. No clone much larger than this one lies a single base away; base qualities are absent. The chain couples TRBV6-2 or TRBV6-3 to TRBJ2-5; 7 bases in the junction line up with TRBD2. The sample here was whole blood, taken in connection with sensitization to the hapten diphenylcyclopropenone (DPC). The origin of this receptor is a woman in her twenties or thirties with alopecia areata. Some clones in this sample may be carry-over from other donors' samples. The nucleotide sequence is given as TGTGCCAGCAGGGGAGTTGCTTCCGCGGGGGAAGAGACCCAGTACTTC. The encoded protein is CASRGVASAGEETQYF.